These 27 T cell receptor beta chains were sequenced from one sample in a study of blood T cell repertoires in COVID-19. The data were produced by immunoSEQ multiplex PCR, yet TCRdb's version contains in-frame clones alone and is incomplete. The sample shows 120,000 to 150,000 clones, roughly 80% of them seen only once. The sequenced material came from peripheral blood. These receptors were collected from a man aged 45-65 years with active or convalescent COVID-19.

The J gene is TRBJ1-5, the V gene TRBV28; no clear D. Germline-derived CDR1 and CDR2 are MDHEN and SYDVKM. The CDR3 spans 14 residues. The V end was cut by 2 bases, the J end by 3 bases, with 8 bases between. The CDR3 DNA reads TGTGCCAGCAGTTTAGGCAGTTTCAATCAGCCCCAGCATTTT. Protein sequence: CASSLGSFNQPQHF. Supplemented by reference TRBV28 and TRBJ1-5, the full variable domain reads DVKVTQSSRYLVKRTGEKVFLECVQDMDHENMFWYRQDPGLGLRLIYFSYDVKMKEKGDIPEGYSVSREKKERFSLILESASTNQTSMYLCASSLGSFNQPQHFGDGTRLSIL.

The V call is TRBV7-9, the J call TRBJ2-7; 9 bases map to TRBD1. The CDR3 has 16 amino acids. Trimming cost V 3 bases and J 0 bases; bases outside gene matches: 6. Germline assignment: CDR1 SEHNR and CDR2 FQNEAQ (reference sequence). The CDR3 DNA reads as TGTGCCAGCAGCTTCTTACAGGGGGCCTTCTCCTACGAGCAGTACTTC. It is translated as CASSFLQGAFSYEQYF.

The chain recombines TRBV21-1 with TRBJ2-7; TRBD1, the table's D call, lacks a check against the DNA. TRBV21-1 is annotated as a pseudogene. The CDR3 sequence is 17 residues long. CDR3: CASSKVVPGGIYYEQYF. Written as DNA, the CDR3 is TGTGCCAGCAGCAAAGTCGTGCCAGGGGGAATATACTACGAGCAGTACTTC.

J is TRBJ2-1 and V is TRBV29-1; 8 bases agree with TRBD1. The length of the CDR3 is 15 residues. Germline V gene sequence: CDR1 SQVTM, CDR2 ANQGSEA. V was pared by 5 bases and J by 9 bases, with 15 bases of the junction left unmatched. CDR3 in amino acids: CSVSPGGFIPSEQFF. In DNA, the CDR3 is TGCAGCGTTTCCCCAGGGGGCTTTATCCCCAGTGAGCAGTTCTTC.

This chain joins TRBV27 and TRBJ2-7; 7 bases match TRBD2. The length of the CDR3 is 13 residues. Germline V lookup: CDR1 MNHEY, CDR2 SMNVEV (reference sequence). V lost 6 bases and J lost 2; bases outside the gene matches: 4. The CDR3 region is CASSAGRAYEQYF. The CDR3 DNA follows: TGTGCCAGCAGCGCAGGGAGGGCCTACGAGCAGTACTTC.

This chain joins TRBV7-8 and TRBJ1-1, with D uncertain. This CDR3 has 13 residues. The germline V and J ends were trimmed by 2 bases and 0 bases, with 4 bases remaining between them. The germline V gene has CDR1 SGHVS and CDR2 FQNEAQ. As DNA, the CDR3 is TGTGCCAGCAGCTTATTCTTGAACACTGAAGCTTTCTTT. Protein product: CASSLFLNTEAFF.

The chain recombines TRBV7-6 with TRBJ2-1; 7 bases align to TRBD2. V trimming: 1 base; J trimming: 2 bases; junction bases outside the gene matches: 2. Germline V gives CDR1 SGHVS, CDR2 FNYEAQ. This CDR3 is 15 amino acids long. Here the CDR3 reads CASSLGGSPYNEQFF. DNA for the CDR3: TGTGCCAGCAGCTTAGGCGGGAGTCCCTACAATGAGCAGTTCTTC. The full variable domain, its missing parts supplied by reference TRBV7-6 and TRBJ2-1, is GAGVSQSPRYKVTKRGQDVALRCDPISGHVSLYWYRQALGQGPEFLTYFNYEAQQDKSGLPNDRFSAERPEGSISTLTIQRTEQRDSAMYRCASSLGGSPYNEQFFGPGTRLTVL.

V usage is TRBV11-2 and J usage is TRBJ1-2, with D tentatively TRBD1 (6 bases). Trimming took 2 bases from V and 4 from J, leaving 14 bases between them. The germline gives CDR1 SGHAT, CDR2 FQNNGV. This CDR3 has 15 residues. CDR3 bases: TGTGCCAGCAGCTTATTGGGGGCTGAGGGCTATGGCTACACCTTC. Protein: CASSLLGAEGYGYTF.

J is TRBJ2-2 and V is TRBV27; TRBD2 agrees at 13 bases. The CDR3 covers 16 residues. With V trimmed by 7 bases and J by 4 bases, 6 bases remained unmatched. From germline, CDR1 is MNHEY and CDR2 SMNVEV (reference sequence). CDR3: CASNGLAGEGTGELFF. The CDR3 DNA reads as TGTGCCAGCAATGGACTAGCGGGAGAGGGCACCGGGGAGCTGTTTTTT.

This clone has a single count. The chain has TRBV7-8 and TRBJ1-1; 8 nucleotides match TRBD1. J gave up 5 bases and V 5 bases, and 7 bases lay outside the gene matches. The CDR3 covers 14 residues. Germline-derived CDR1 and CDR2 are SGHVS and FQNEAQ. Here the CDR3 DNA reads TGTGCCAGCAGCACCCTGACAGGGGTTACTGAAGCTTTCTTT. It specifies CASSTLTGVTEAFF.

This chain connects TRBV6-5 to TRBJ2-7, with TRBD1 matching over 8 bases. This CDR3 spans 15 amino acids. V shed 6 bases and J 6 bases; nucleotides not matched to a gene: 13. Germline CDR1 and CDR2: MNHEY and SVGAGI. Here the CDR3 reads CASRASGTGYVEQYF. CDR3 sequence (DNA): TGTGCCAGCAGAGCCTCCGGGACAGGCTATGTCGAGCAGTACTTC.

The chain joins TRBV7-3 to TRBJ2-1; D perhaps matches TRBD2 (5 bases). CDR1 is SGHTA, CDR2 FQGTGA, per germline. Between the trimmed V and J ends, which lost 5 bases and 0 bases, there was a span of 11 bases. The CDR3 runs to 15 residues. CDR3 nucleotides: TGTGCCAGCAGCCAGAGGGTAAGCTCCTACAATGAGCAGTTCTTC. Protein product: CASSQRVSSYNEQFF.

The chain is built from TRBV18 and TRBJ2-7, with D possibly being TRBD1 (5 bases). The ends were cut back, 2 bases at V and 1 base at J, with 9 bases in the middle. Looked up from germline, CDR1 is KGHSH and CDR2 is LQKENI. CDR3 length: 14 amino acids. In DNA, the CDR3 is TGTGCCAGCTCACCAATAGGGGTTTCCTACGAGCAGTACTTC. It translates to CASSPIGVSYEQYF.

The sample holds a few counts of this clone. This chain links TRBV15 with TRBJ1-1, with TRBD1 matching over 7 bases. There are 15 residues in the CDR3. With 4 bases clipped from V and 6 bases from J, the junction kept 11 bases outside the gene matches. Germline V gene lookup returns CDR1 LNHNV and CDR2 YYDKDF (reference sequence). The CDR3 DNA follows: TGTGCCACCAGCATATACAGACAGGGTATCTCTGAAGCTTTCTTT. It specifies CATSIYRQGISEAFF.

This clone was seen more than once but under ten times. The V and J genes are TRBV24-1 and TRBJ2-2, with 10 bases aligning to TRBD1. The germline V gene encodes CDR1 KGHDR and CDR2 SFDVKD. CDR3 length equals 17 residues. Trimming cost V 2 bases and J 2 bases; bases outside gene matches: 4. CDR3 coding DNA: TGTGCCACCAGTGATTCCGGACAGGGGGGAAACACCGGGGAGCTGTTTTTT. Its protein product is CATSDSGQGGNTGELFF.

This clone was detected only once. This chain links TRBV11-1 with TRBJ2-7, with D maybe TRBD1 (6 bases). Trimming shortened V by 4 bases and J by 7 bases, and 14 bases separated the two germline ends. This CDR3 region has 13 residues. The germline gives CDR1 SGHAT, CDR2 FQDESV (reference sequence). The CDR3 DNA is TGTGCCAGCAGCTCCTACAGGGTGAGAGAGCAGTACTTC. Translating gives CASSSYRVREQYF.

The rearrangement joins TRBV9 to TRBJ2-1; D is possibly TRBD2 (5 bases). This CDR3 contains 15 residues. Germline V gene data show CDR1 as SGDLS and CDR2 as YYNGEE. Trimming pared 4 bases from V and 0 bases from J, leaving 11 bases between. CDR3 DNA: TGTGCCAGCAGCACAGCGGTAAGCTCCTACAATGAGCAGTTCTTC. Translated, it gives CASSTAVSSYNEQFF.

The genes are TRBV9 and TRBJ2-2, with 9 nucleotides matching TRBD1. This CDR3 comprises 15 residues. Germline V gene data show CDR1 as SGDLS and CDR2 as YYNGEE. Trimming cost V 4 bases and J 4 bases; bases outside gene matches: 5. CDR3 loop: CASSTGGAGTGELFF. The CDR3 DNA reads TGTGCCAGCAGCACAGGGGGCGCGGGCACCGGGGAGCTGTTTTTT.

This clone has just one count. Here the CDR3 reads CAISESTLGQLYEQYF. The CDR3, as DNA: TGTGCCATCAGTGAGTCGACTCTGGGACAGCTCTACGAGCAGTACTTC. This chain joins TRBV10-3 and TRBJ2-7, with TRBD1 matching over 7 bases. CDR1 and CDR2 from the germline V gene are ENHRY and SYGVKD. V was clipped by 0 bases and J by 3 bases; unmatched bases: 8. The CDR3 contains 16 residues.

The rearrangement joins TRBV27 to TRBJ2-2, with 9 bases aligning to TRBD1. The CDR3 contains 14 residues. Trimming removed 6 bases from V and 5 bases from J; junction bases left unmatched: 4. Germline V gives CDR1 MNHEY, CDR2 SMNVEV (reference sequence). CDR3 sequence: CASRRQGGTGELFF. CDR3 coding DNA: TGTGCCAGCAGGCGACAGGGGGGAACCGGGGAGCTGTTTTTT.

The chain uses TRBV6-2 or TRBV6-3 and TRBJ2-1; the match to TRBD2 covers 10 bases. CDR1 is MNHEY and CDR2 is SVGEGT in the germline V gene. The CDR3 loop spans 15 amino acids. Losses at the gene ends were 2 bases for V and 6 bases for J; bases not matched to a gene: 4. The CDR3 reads CASSYLGTSANEQFF. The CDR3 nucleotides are TGTGCCAGCAGTTACCTTGGGACTAGCGCCAATGAGCAGTTCTTC.

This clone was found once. The DNA for the CDR3 is TGTGCCACCCAGGGTAGCCCTAATGAAAAACTGTTTTTT. Translation: CATQGSPNEKLFF. The chain employs TRBV25-1 and TRBJ1-4, with D possibly matching TRBD1 (5 bases). CDR1 is MGHDK, CDR2 SYGVNS, per germline. V lost 10 bases and J 3 bases, leaving 12 bases between the germline ends. The CDR3 covers 13 residues.

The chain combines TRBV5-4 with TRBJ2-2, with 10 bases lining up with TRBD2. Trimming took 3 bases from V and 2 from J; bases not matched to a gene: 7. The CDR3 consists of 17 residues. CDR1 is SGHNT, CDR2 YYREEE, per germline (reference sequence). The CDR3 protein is CASSSASGRSNTGELFF. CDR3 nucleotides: TGTGCCAGCAGCTCAGCTAGCGGGAGATCCAACACCGGGGAGCTGTTTTTT.

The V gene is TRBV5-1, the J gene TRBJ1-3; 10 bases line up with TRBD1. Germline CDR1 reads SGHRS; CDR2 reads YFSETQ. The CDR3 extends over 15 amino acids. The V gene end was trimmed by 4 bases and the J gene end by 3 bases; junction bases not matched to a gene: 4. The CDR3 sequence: CASSIGTGDGNTIYF. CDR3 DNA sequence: TGCGCCAGCAGCATTGGGACAGGGGATGGAAACACCATATATTTT.

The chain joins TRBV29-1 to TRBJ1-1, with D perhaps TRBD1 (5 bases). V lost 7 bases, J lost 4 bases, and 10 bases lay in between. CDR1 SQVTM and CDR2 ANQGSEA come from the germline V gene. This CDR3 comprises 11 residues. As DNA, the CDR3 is TGCAGCGCCGGGCAGGGCACTGAAGCTTTCTTT. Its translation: CSAGQGTEAFF.

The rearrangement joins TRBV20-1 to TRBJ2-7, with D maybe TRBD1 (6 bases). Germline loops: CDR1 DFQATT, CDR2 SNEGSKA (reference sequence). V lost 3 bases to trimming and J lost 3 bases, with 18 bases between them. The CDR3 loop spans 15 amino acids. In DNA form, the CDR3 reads TGCAGTGCTAGTGGGACAAGTGGACAGTACTACGAGCAGTACTTC. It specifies CSASGTSGQYYEQYF.

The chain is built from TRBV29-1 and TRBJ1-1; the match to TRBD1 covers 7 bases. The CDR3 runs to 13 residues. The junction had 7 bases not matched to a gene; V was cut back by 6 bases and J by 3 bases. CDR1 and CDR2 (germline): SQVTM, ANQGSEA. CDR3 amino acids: CSVRVGGDTEAFF. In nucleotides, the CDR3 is TGCAGCGTGAGGGTAGGGGGCGACACTGAAGCTTTCTTT.